This TCR beta chain stems from a study of T cell repertoires in cytomegalovirus infection (dated by TCRdb to the late 2010s). About the full investigation: Alongside well-studied HLA-B-restricted epitopes, the peptide stimulations were aimed at recently identified HLA-C-restricted CMV epitopes, whose presentation resists viral immunomodulation. Donor HLA type was relevant to the analysis, as public TCR beta signatures indicated carriage of CMV infection together with the matching HLA type.

Broader findings and caveats from the paper: The ex vivo response was dominated by HLA-C-restricted CMV-specific TCR beta clonotypes, and the single most frequent clonotype in two of eight donors was supplied by these HLA-C-restricted clonotypes. Cumulative frequency of public TCR beta family members discriminated carriers of CMV infection plus the relevant HLA type in this cohort and an independent 352-donor cohort.

What this sample's treatment or condition label stands for: in vitro stimulation with specific CMV peptide epitopes to enrich CMV-specific T cells. These reads were obtained on an Illumina HiSeq 1500. Clones were called with MiXCR by TCRdb after fastp trimmed the public reads at Q25, and only in-frame beta chains were retained. Rows are unified per CDR3 protein, each entry keeping the most common DNA and genes. The sample has about 58,000 distinct CDR3 sequences on record, over 15% of them singletons. About 68% of the sample is in the top ten clones. Measured from the cysteine to the phenylalanine, the CDR3 is 16 residues long. This entry keeps only the CDR3 DNA: 48 bases, framed from base 1. As encoded in the germline V gene, CDR1 is MNHEY while CDR2 is SVGAGI. V drops 0 bases and J drops 1 base, leaving 10 bases in between. Notes on this clonotype: Its target antigen remains unknown. Base qualities are not provided; no much larger clone lies one nucleotide away.

The starting material was CD8+ T cells from cultured PBMCs, obtained from culture after CMV antigen stimulation. The sequence was obtained from a human donor in good health (CMV status not recorded). Some clones in this sample may be carry-over from other donors' samples. The receptor chain draws on TRBV6-5 and TRBJ2-1, with an unclear D gene assignment. The CDR3 region reads CASSYSARPSYNEQFF. The nucleotide sequence reads TGTGCCAGCAGTTACTCGGCCCGTCCGTCCTACAATGAGCAGTTCTTC.